These T cell receptor beta chains were read from a single sample in a study of metastatic and nonmetastatic thyroid tumors. Using MiXCR, TCRdb reanalyzed the PCR reads. The table has about 32,000 clones, 15% to 20% seen once. What was sequenced was blood. Receptors were obtained from a female donor with papillary thyroid cancer or a benign thyroid nodule (not recorded which). Some clones in this sample may be carry-over from other donors' samples. CDR3s include the opening cysteine and the closing phenylalanine or tryptophan. The D gene is left open where the match is weak. Size is omitted from some rows. Given values are once, few, many or a class for expanded clones.

J: TRBJ1-2; D: TRBD1; size: many; V: TRBV6-1; CDR3: CASRQGGQASPGGYTF; DNA: TGTGCCAGCAGGCAGGGGGGACAGGCCTCCCCCGGTGGCTACACCTTC
J: TRBJ2-3; D: -; size: medium-sized; V: TRBV20-1; CDR3: CSAEAGTGDTQYF; DNA: TGCAGTGCTGAAGCGGGGACAGGAGATACGCAGTATTTT
J: TRBJ2-7; D: -; size: many; V: TRBV6-2/TRBV6-3; CDR3: CASSYPIALGGSYEQYF; DNA: TGTGCCAGCAGTTACCCAATAGCGCTGGGGGGATCCTACGAGCAGTACTTC
J: TRBJ2-2; D: TRBD1; size: many; V: TRBV10-1; CDR3: CASSRTGVTNTGELFF; DNA: TGCGCCAGCAGTAGGACAGGGGTGACGAACACCGGGGAGCTGTTTTTT
J: TRBJ2-2; D: -; size: many; V: TRBV9; CDR3: CASSVGTPLDTGELFF; DNA: TGTGCCAGCAGCGTAGGGACCCCCCTTGACACCGGGGAGCTGTTTTTT
J: TRBJ2-2; D: TRBD2; size: -; V: TRBV11-2; CDR3: CASSLGHGRSTGELFF; DNA: TGTGCCAGCAGCTTAGGTCACGGGAGGAGCACCGGGGAGCTGTTTTTT
J: TRBJ2-7; D: -; size: few; V: TRBV6-5; CDR3: CASSFHHEQYF; DNA: TGTGCCAGCAGTTTCCACCACGAGCAGTACTTC
J: TRBJ2-3; D: -; size: many; V: TRBV6-6; CDR3: CASSYSLGGRESSTDTQYF; DNA: TGTGCCAGCAGTTATTCCCTAGGGGGGAGAGAGTCTAGCACAGATACGCAGTATTTT
J: TRBJ2-5; D: TRBD2; size: many; V: TRBV5-1; CDR3: CASSFAGGGETQYF; DNA: TGCGCCAGCAGCTTCGCCGGGGGGGGCGAGACCCAGTACTTC
J: TRBJ2-7; D: TRBD1; size: -; V: TRBV20-1; CDR3: CSAAHRDRGLEQYF; DNA: TGCAGTGCTGCACACCGGGACAGGGGGTTGGAGCAGTACTTC
J: TRBJ2-1; D: TRBD1; size: -; V: TRBV11-2; CDR3: CASSGTGGFYNEQFF; DNA: TGTGCCAGCAGCGGAACAGGGGGATTCTACAATGAGCAGTTCTTC
J: TRBJ2-7; D: -; size: few; V: TRBV20-1; CDR3: CSARDGQGRYEQYF; DNA: TGCAGTGCTAGAGATGGTCAGGGTCGGTACGAGCAGTACTTC
J: TRBJ2-1; D: TRBD1; size: medium-sized; V: TRBV20-1; CDR3: CSASGLGQGIGEQFF; DNA: TGCAGTGCTAGTGGGTTGGGACAGGGGATCGGTGAGCAGTTCTTC
J: TRBJ2-2; D: -; size: medium-sized; V: TRBV13; CDR3: CASSLGLVSWRSGELFF; DNA: TGTGCCAGCAGCTTAGGGTTAGTTTCCTGGCGGTCCGGGGAGCTGTTTTTT
J: TRBJ1-4; D: TRBD1; size: few; V: TRBV18; CDR3: CASSSRAGQGTEKLFF; DNA: TGTGCCAGCTCCTCTCGCGCAGGACAGGGGACTGAAAAACTGTTTTTT
J: TRBJ2-6; D: -; size: many; V: TRBV24-1; CDR3: CATSALTRTITSGANVLTF; DNA: TGTGCCACCAGTGCCCTGACAAGGACAATAACCTCTGGGGCCAACGTCCTGACTTTC
J: TRBJ1-5; D: -; size: -; V: TRBV4-1; CDR3: CASSQGFGQPQHF; DNA: TGCGCCAGCAGCCAAGGGTTCGGTCAGCCCCAGCATTTT
J: TRBJ2-7; D: TRBD2; size: medium-sized; V: TRBV4-1; CDR3: CASSHQLAGGYEQYF; DNA: TGCGCCAGCAGCCACCAACTAGCGGGAGGCTACGAGCAGTACTTC
J: TRBJ1-6; D: -; size: -; V: TRBV28; CDR3: CASSSPGGPSNSPLHF; DNA: TGTGCCAGCAGTTCACCCGGCGGGCCGTCAAATTCACCCCTCCACTTT
J: TRBJ1-1; D: -; size: many; V: TRBV19; CDR3: CASRKGVGTEAFF; DNA: TGTGCCAGTAGAAAGGGGGTTGGCACTGAAGCTTTCTTT
J: TRBJ1-3; D: -; size: medium-sized; V: TRBV28; CDR3: CASSLAGSGNTIYF; DNA: TGTGCCAGCAGTTTAGCAGGGTCTGGAAACACCATATATTTT
J: TRBJ1-5; D: -; size: many; V: TRBV20-1; CDR3: CSAGGTRNSNQPQHF; DNA: TGCAGTGCTGGGGGGACACGGAATAGCAATCAGCCCCAGCATTTT
J: TRBJ2-5; D: -; size: few; V: TRBV12-5; CDR3: CASGLFASLETQYF; DNA: TGTGCTAGTGGTTTGTTCGCTAGTCTGGAGACCCAGTACTTC
J: TRBJ1-2; D: -; size: many; V: TRBV18; CDR3: CASSPIPGTGRLDYGYTF; DNA: TGTGCCAGCTCACCCATTCCGGGTACAGGGCGACTGGACTATGGCTACACCTTC
J: TRBJ2-1; D: -; size: once; V: TRBV5-1; CDR3: CASSLEPLGNEQFF; DNA: TGCGCCAGCAGCTTGGAACCCCTAGGGAATGAGCAGTTCTTC
J: TRBJ2-7; D: TRBD1; size: -; V: TRBV28; CDR3: CASSGDRAYEQYF; DNA: TGTGCCAGCAGTGGGGACAGGGCCTACGAGCAGTACTTC
J: TRBJ2-1; D: TRBD1; size: many; V: TRBV12-3/TRBV12-4; CDR3: CASRTGQGRNEQFF; DNA: TGTGCCAGCAGAACCGGACAGGGACGGAATGAGCAGTTCTTC
J: TRBJ1-2; D: TRBD1; size: -; V: TRBV5-1; CDR3: CASSLEGQGHGGYTF; DNA: TGCGCCAGCAGCTTGGAGGGACAGGGTCATGGCGGCTACACCTTC